The entry below gives a single TCR beta chain sequence along with its context. This sample stems from a study of blood T cell repertoires in COVID-19. Background on the study: The United States, Italy and Spain provided the acute and convalescent COVID-19 samples.

Germline trimming cut 3 bases from V and 4 bases from J; bases unmatched to any gene: 6. Germline V gene lookup returns CDR1 SGHAT and CDR2 FQNNGV. This CDR3 region has 15 residues. Participants came from about two dozen US areas, aged roughly 18 to 95 years. As originally analysed: Estimates of nucleated cell counts were drawn from the amplification of reference gene primers. Only in-frame clones appear in the TCRdb table, and some are missing; sequencing was by immunoSEQ multiplex PCR. V and J calls and clone size come straight from that table; D and trimming were deduced from the DNA. The table lists around 250,000 clones, 88% of them singletons, with approximately 1.2% in the top ten.

The chain carries TRBV11-2 and TRBJ2-1; 7 bases map to TRBD2. The specimen sequenced was PBMCs or T cells enriched from blood (not recorded which). This sequence was found in a woman aged 40 to 50 with acute COVID-19. The CDR3 DNA reads as TGTGCCAGCAGCTTCCGGGGTAGCGGGTACAATGAGCAGTTCTTC. Encoded protein: CASSFRGSGYNEQFF.